One T cell receptor (beta chain) is described in this entry. The antigen remains unidentified. One end of the junction fails to match germline, which may point to a read error. It was across several immunoSEQ plates that each subset's genomic DNA was evenly split. The authors loaded about 200 ng DNA, about 30,000 T cell genomes, into sorted-subset replicate PCRs. Profiled with immunoSEQ multiplex PCR; TCRdb holds only in-frame clones, not every one. The sample lists a few million clones; roughly nine tenths were seen once. The sample originates from a study of shared clonotypes between healthy human individuals. Study-level findings and limits: With few donors, the genetic and exposure-history diversity represented was limited.

CDR3 length equals 20 residues. Germline CDR1 is SGHTA and CDR2 is FQGNSA. The rearrangement joins TRBV7-2 to TRBJ2-3; 9 bases line up with TRBD2. Sequenced input: naive CD4+ T cells sorted from blood. Subset given: CD45RA+ positively selected. This clonotype was obtained from a man in his late teens or twenties in good health. The CDR3 reads CASSLARSGSTPRHTDTQYF. DNA of the CDR3: TGTGCCAGCAGCCTAGCTCGTAGCGGGAGCACACCCCGCCACACAGATACGCAGTATTTT.